This T cell receptor (beta chain) derives from a study of blood T cell repertoires in COVID-19. This CDR3 contains 16 residues. The germline V gene has CDR1 MNHNS and CDR2 SASEGT. Trimming removed 2 bases at V and 3 bases at J, with 16 bases between. This table comes from immunoSEQ multiplex PCR, and its TCRdb copy is limited to in-frame clones, with some not included. The data contain 180,000 or so clones, 80% to 90% of them seen just once; the ten biggest clones take up around 8.2%. The sample was peripheral blood. The J gene is TRBJ1-2, the V gene TRBV6-1, with D tentatively TRBD1 (5 bases). This receptor was identified in a man in his 60s with acute or convalescent COVID-19. The DNA of the CDR3 is TGTGCCAGCAGTGAACTTGTAGGGGAGGTCTACTATGGCTACACCTTC. It encodes CASSELVGEVYYGYTF.